The sequence of this TCR beta chain was determined in a study of T cells in Graves' hyperthyroidism and ophthalmopathy. Study-level points and caveats: A 13 V-J model separated ophthalmopathy from stable hyperthyroidism. Most expanded thyroid clonotypes above 0.001 also appeared in blood.

The TCR beta CDR3 regions underwent amplification using RNA transcripts as the source. HTBI primers were used for first-round RT-PCR of the TCR CDR3. TCRdb used MiXCR to reprocess the multiplex PCR reads, holding one entry per CDR3 protein. The sample consists of around 520,000 distinct CDR3 sequences, roughly 24% of them appearing once. Remarks on this clonotype: Its antigen remains unknown. The conserved phenylalanine or tryptophan normally closing the CDR3 is absent here, so this likely arose from a read error.

Between the trimmed V and J ends, which lost 4 bases and 4 bases, there was a span of 10 bases. Germline assignment: CDR1 MNHNS and CDR2 SASEGT. This CDR3 has 13 amino acids. Sequencing was performed on blood. V is TRBV6-1 and J is TRBJ1-2; D is uncertain. The sequence derives from a woman aged 25-40 years with Graves' ophthalmopathy. The CDR3 loop reads CASSVSPSYGYTD. CDR3 sequence (DNA): TGTGCCAGCAGTGTTTCCCCCAGCTATGGCTACACCGAC.